A selection of T cell receptor beta chains follows, all from one sample in a study of CD8+CD57+ T cells in acquired aplastic anemia. TCRdb recomputed calls from the reads with MiXCR, one row per CDR3 protein. The table lists some 200,000 distinct CDR3 sequences, under 55% of them singletons. Material: sorted CD4+, CD8+, or CD8+CD57+ T cells (not recorded which) from PBMCs. The source is a human donor with aplastic anemia. CDR3s include the opening cysteine and the closing phenylalanine or tryptophan. D genes are given only for firm matches. Only some rows state a clone size, as once, few, many or a class for expanded clones.

v_call	j_call	d_call	clone_size	cdr3_aa	cdr3_nt
TRBV7-3	TRBJ1-1	NA	many	CASSLTKGPEAFF	TGTGCCAGCAGCTTAACGAAAGGCCCTGAAGCTTTCTTT
TRBV24-1	TRBJ2-1	NA	few	CATSDFSREQFF	TGTGCCACCAGTGATTTTAGTCGAGAGCAGTTCTTC
TRBV10-3	TRBJ2-5	NA	NA	CAISEGGAQETQYF	TGTGCCATCAGTGAGGGGGGGGCCCAAGAGACCCAGTACTTC
TRBV15	TRBJ1-1	TRBD1	NA	CATATGREAFF	TGTGCCACCGCGACAGGGAGAGAAGCTTTCTTT
TRBV15	TRBJ2-7	NA	NA	CATSPGDGSYEQYF	TGTGCCACCAGCCCCGGGGACGGCTCCTACGAGCAGTACTTC
TRBV5-1	TRBJ2-1	TRBD2	many	CASARTGGPDNEQFF	TGCGCCAGCGCCAGGACGGGGGGGCCGGACAATGAGCAGTTCTTC
TRBV7-3	TRBJ2-2	TRBD1	NA	CASSLQGAEAAGELFF	TGTGCCAGCAGCCTACAGGGGGCGGAGGCTGCCGGGGAGCTGTTTTTT
TRBV6-2/TRBV6-3	TRBJ1-6	NA	few	CASRRGGDNSPLHF	TGTGCCAGCAGACGGGGGGGGGATAATTCACCCCTCCACTTT
TRBV27	TRBJ1-1	NA	many	CASSYGTANTEAFF	TGTGCCAGCAGTTACGGAACAGCGAACACTGAAGCTTTCTTT
TRBV20-1	TRBJ2-1	TRBD2	few	CSAKLANEQFF	TGCAGTGCCAAACTAGCGAATGAGCAGTTCTTC
TRBV10-3	TRBJ1-2	NA	NA	CAIRGRFDYGYTF	TGTGCCATCAGAGGACGGTTCGACTATGGCTACACCTTC
TRBV2	TRBJ2-7	NA	NA	CASNVDGGQGYF	TGTGCCAGCAATGTTGACGGGGGCCAAGGGTACTTC
TRBV6-1	TRBJ2-2	TRBD1	few	CASSQDRALNTGELFF	TGTGCCAGCAGTCAGGACAGGGCACTGAACACCGGGGAGCTGTTTTTT
TRBV5-4	TRBJ1-2	TRBD1	once	CASSSGTGGGHYGYTF	TGTGCCAGCAGCTCGGGGACAGGGGGCGGTCACTATGGCTACACCTTC
TRBV6-5	TRBJ1-4	NA	many	CASSPGITRTLEKLFF	TGTGCCAGCAGCCCCGGTATTACGCGGACACTTGAAAAACTGTTTTTT
TRBV9	TRBJ2-6	NA	many	CASSVVRGGANVLTF	TGTGCCAGCAGCGTAGTCCGAGGGGGGGCCAACGTCCTGACTTTC
TRBV11-1	TRBJ2-5	NA	many	CASSLDRTPGLETQYF	TGTGCCAGCAGCTTAGACCGGACACCAGGTCTGGAGACCCAGTACTTC
TRBV7-9	TRBJ1-2	NA	many	CASSFQGTYGYTF	TGTGCCAGCAGCTTTCAGGGCACCTATGGCTACACCTTC
TRBV28	TRBJ1-3	NA	few	CASSLGVVGGNTIYF	TGTGCCAGCAGTTTAGGGGTAGTTGGCGGAAACACCATATATTTT
TRBV14	TRBJ2-5	NA	many	CASSQGARSETQYF	TGTGCCAGCAGCCAGGGGGCGCGATCGGAGACCCAGTACTTC
TRBV19	TRBJ2-7	TRBD1	NA	CASSRTGVEQYF	TGTGCCAGTAGCCGGACAGGGGTCGAGCAGTACTTC
TRBV24-1	TRBJ2-7	TRBD1	few	CATSTGQRVYEQYF	TGTGCCACCAGTACGGGACAGCGAGTCTACGAGCAGTACTTC
TRBV15	TRBJ1-4	TRBD1	many	CATSRDSGQDEKLFF	TGTGCCACCAGCAGAGACTCCGGACAGGATGAAAAACTGTTTTTT
TRBV4-2	TRBJ1-6	TRBD1	few	CASSQGGTAYNSPLHF	TGTGCCAGCAGCCAAGGGGGGACAGCGTATAATTCACCCCTCCACTTT
TRBV9	TRBJ2-7	NA	once	CASSVGGQIFSYEQYF	TGTGCCAGCAGCGTAGGCGGACAGATCTTCTCTTACGAGCAGTACTTC
TRBV29-1	TRBJ1-1	NA	NA	CSAMWDRNTEAFF	TGCAGCGCCATGTGGGACCGGAACACTGAAGCTTTCTTT
TRBV29-1	TRBJ2-1	TRBD2	NA	CSAGGGSYNEQFF	TGCAGCGCGGGGGGTGGGTCTTACAATGAGCAGTTCTTC
TRBV24-1	TRBJ2-1	NA	NA	CATSDHHRGSYNEQFF	TGTGCCACCAGTGACCATCATAGGGGCTCCTACAATGAGCAGTTCTTC
TRBV11-1	TRBJ1-2	TRBD1	NA	CASSLTGTGVGYTF	TGTGCCAGCAGCTTAACCGGGACAGGGGTAGGCTACACCTTC